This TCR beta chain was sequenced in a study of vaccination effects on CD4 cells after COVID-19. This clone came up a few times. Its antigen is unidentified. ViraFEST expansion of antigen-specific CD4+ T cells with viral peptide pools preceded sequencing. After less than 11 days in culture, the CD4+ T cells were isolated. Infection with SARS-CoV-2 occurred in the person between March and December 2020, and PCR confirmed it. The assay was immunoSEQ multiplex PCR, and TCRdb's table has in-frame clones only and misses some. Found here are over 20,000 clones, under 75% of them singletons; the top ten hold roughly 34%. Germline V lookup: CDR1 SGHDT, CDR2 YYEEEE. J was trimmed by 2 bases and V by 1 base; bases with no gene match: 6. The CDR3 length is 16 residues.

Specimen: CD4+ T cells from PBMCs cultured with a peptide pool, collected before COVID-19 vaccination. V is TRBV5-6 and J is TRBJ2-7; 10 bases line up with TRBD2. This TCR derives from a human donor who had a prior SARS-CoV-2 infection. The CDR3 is CASSLLVAGGPYEQYF. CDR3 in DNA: TGTGCCAGCAGCTTGTTAGTAGCGGGAGGCCCCTACGAGCAGTACTTC.